Reported below is one T cell receptor beta chain. Trimming removed 3 bases from V and 5 bases from J, with 14 bases in between. This CDR3 contains 15 residues. Germline CDR1 reads LNHDA; CDR2 reads SQIVND (reference sequence). This sample was taken from a study of OX40 agonist ivuxolimab in advanced cancers. The protocol was immunoSEQ multiplex PCR, while the TCRdb copy is restricted to in-frame clones and leaves out a portion. This table has 30,000 to 40,000 clones, 88% appearing once. The sample in question was CD4+ or CD8+ T cells sorted from blood, obtained in a trial of the OX40 agonist ivuxolimab. This sequence was found in an adult with an advanced solid tumor such as melanoma, head and neck, liver or kidney cancer. The chain is built from TRBV19 and TRBJ1-5; D is undetermined. CDR3 bases: TGTGCCAGTAGTATTGTGACAAGAAGGGATCAGCCCCAGCATTTT. Translation: CASSIVTRRDQPQHF.